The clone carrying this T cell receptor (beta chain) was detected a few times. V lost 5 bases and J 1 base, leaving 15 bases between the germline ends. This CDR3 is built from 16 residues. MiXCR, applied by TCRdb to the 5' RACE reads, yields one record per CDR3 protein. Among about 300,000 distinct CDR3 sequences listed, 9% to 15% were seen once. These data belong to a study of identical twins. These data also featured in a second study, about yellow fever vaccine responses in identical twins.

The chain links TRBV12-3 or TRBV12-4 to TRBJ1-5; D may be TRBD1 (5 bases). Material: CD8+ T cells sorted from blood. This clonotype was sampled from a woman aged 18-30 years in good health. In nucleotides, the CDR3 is TGTGCCAGCAGTGCAAACAGGAAGCACAGCAATCAGCCCCAGCATTTT. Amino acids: CASSANRKHSNQPQHF.